The clone carrying this T cell receptor (beta chain) appeared a single time. Its antigen is as yet unknown. The protocol was immunoSEQ multiplex PCR, while the TCRdb copy is restricted to in-frame clones and leaves out a portion. The sample holds about 350,000 clones; about 88% are singletons and the top ten take 6.4%. This sample was included in a study of Ad26.COV2.S vaccination and SARS-CoV-2 variants. Whole-study findings and limits: CD8+ and CD4+ T cells specific for spike reportedly responded with substantial breadth after vaccination. It was vaccine recipients, not placebo recipients, who had the higher spike-specific TCR breadth. Breadth and depth estimates from TCRs may understate total T cell responses.

Treatment defined: about 20 received Ad26.COV2.S at low or high dose, single or two shots; roughly five received placebo; per-sample allocation not given. Specimens were obtained on day 63 following the first vaccine or placebo injection. This CDR3 spans 14 amino acids. CDR1 is MNHEY, CDR2 SVGAGI, per germline. V lost 7 bases and J lost 2; bases outside the gene matches: 6. The rearrangement joins TRBV6-5 to TRBJ2-5; 8 bases fit TRBD2. The sample consisted of peripheral blood, taken in a trial of Ad26.COV2.S vaccine versus placebo. The origin of this receptor is a person between 18 and 65 years old who received the Ad26.COV2.S COVID-19 vaccine or a placebo. CDR3 DNA sequence: TGTGCCAGCACAAAGTCGGGGGGGCAAGAGACCCAGTACTTC. Residues: CASTKSGGQETQYF.